Each of the 12 T cell receptor beta chains below was sequenced from the same sample in a study of OX40 agonist ivuxolimab in advanced cancers. Method: immunoSEQ multiplex PCR; TCRdb's copy keeps in-frame clones and lacks some. The repertoire holds 80,000 or so clones, with around 86% as singletons. The specimen was CD4+ or CD8+ T cells sorted from blood, collected in a trial of the OX40 agonist ivuxolimab. These TCRs come from an adult with an advanced solid tumor such as melanoma, head and neck, liver or kidney cancer.

The CDR3 region is CASSLKLAGASFSYNEQFF. CDR3 nucleotides: TGTGCCAGCAGCTTGAAACTAGCGGGGGCCTCATTCTCCTACAATGAGCAGTTCTTC. V and J are TRBV5-7 and TRBJ2-1, with 11 positions matching TRBD2. TRBV5-7 is labeled an ORF, and its function is uncertain. The CDR3 extends over 19 amino acids. V shed 1 base, J shed 0 bases, and the junction held 9 bases outside the gene matches.

The chain employs TRBV19 and TRBJ1-1; D ambiguous. This CDR3 has 10 residues. V dropped 6 bases and J dropped 3 bases, with 2 bases sitting between them. From germline, CDR1 is LNHDA and CDR2 SQIVND (reference sequence). Written as DNA, the CDR3 is TGTGCCAGTAGGGACACTGAAGCTTTCTTT. This codes for CASRDTEAFF.

The CDR3 spells CASSLFGTGGLTNEKLFF. The CDR3 DNA reads TGTGCCAGCAGTTTATTCGGGACAGGGGGCCTGACTAATGAAAAACTGTTTTTT. This chain links TRBV27 with TRBJ1-4, with TRBD1 matching over 12 bases. The V gene end was trimmed by 1 base and the J gene end by 2 bases; junction bases not matched to a gene: 5. Germline CDR1 is MNHEY and CDR2 is SMNVEV (reference sequence). The CDR3 contains 18 residues.

The V and J genes are TRBV21-1 and TRBJ2-7; the DNA was not compared with TRBD2, the D call given in the table. TRBV21-1 is assigned pseudogene status. The CDR3 is 12 amino acids. CDR3 region: CASGRKSYEQYF. The CDR3 coding sequence is TGTGCCAGCGGGAGGAAGTCCTACGAGCAGTACTTC.

The J gene is TRBJ2-7, the V gene TRBV27, with TRBD1 matching over 9 bases. J lost 6 bases, V lost 7 bases, and 7 bases had no gene match. This CDR3 region has 13 residues. Germline lookup yields CDR1 MNHEY and CDR2 SMNVEV (reference sequence). The CDR3 DNA is TGTGCCAGCAATGTACAGGGGGCTCGCGAGCAGTACTTC. Translated, it gives CASNVQGAREQYF.

This clone was observed a single time. This chain's CDR3 is CASSLRAIGTGELFF. DNA for the CDR3: TGTGCCAGCAGCTTACGGGCGATTGGCACCGGGGAGCTGTTTTTT. The chain employs TRBV11-3 and TRBJ2-2, with D unresolved. V was clipped by 2 bases and J by 4 bases, with 11 bases between them. The CDR3 is made up of 15 amino acids. In germline, CDR1 is SGHNT, CDR2 YENEEA.

The rearrangement links TRBV10-3 to TRBJ1-1, with 9 bases aligning to TRBD1. The germline gives CDR1 ENHRY, CDR2 SYGVKD. There are 14 residues in the CDR3. With V trimmed by 6 bases and J by 5 bases, 7 bases remained unmatched. The CDR3 reads CAISSDRGGTEAFF. DNA for the CDR3: TGTGCCATCAGCTCTGACAGGGGGGGTACTGAAGCTTTCTTT.

This clone was recorded only once. The chain has TRBV7-3 and TRBJ2-7; 9 bases are shared with TRBD2. The CDR3 totals 15 residues. The trim removed 2 bases at V and 6 bases at J, leaving 8 bases unmatched. CDR1 and CDR2 from the germline V gene are SGHTA and FQGTGA. This CDR3 is CASSLSNSGRGEQYF. CDR3 in DNA: TGTGCCAGCAGCTTATCGAATAGCGGGAGAGGCGAGCAGTACTTC.

V is TRBV11-1 and J is TRBJ1-3; D not certain. V was shortened by 6 bases and J by 4 bases, with 10 bases between the two germline ends. There are 13 residues in the CDR3. Germline CDR1 reads SGHAT; CDR2 reads FQDESV (reference sequence). In nucleotides, the CDR3 is TGTGCCAGCAGGGAGGATGGCGGAAACACCATATATTTT. Residues: CASREDGGNTIYF.

The chain employs TRBV30 and TRBJ1-5; D remains unclear. The CDR3 has 11 residues. The V end was cut by 1 base, the J end by 9 bases, with 7 bases between. CDR1 is GTSNPN and CDR2 is SVGIG in the germline V gene (reference sequence). CDR3 in DNA: TGTGCCTGGAGTGAGGGCGGGCCCCAGCATTTT. Its protein product is CAWSEGGPQHF.

The chain is built from TRBV6-4 and TRBJ2-3; possible D gene TRBD2, 6 bases. Trimming removed 8 bases at V and 0 bases at J, with 18 bases between. Germline V gene lookup returns CDR1 MRHNA and CDR2 SNTAGT. This CDR3 is built from 16 residues. The DNA for the CDR3 is TGTGCCAGCTCCGCGGGGCCTCTTACTAGCACAGATACGCAGTATTTT. It translates to CASSAGPLTSTDTQYF.

The chain uses TRBV6-5 and TRBJ2-7; unclear D gene. This CDR3 region has 12 residues. Germline lookup yields CDR1 MNHEY and CDR2 SVGAGI. V dropped 8 bases and J dropped 2 bases, with 10 bases sitting between them. As DNA, the CDR3 is TGTGCCAGCGTCGCCAGGACCTACGAGCAGTACTTC. Its translation: CASVARTYEQYF.